This TCR beta chain was captured by sequencing in a study of T cells in women clearing cervical HPV infection. Study-level results: Controls had more TRBV6-7 (0.16%) than cases (about 0.11%). CIN3+ cases had significantly higher TCR repertoire richness than controls, but evenness did not differ.

Concerning this clone itself: Its specificity is unknown. The CDR3 is cut off 3 residues early in the read; its end comes from the germline J gene.

Only in-frame clones appear in the TCRdb table, and some are missing; sequencing was by immunoSEQ multiplex PCR. The sample holds around 39,000 clones. CDR3 size: 13 residues. Germline values: CDR1 LNHDA, CDR2 SQIVND (reference sequence). The chain has TRBV19 and TRBJ2-4; possibly TRBD2 for D (6 bases). Sequenced input: blood buffy coat. This receptor was taken from a woman aged 18 to 75 with a cervical HPV16 infection that either progressed to CIN3+ or cleared (not recorded which). Incomplete CDR3 DNA: TGTGCCAGCCGGGGACTTTCCCAAGAGGCT. Amino acids: CASRGLSQEA. The full CDR3 protein is CASRGLSQEAQYF.